Listed below are T cell receptor beta chains from one sample, sequenced in a study of blood T cell repertoires in COVID-19. The protocol was immunoSEQ multiplex PCR, while the TCRdb copy is restricted to in-frame clones and leaves out a portion. The sample carries approximately 350,000 clones, approximately 88% recorded once. The specimen sequenced was peripheral blood. These receptors came from a young woman with COVID-19, enrolled during active disease. The CDR3 runs from the conserved cysteine through the conserved F or W. The D gene is left open where the match is weak. A clone size is listed for some rows: how often the clone was seen (once, few, many), or a class if it is expanded.

TRBD1	NA	TRBV6-5	TRBJ1-1	CASSQGGNTEAFF	TGTGCCAGCAGCCAGGGGGGGAACACTGAAGCTTTCTTT
NA	NA	TRBV23-1	TRBJ1-1	CASTSWTENTEAFF	TGCGCCAGCACCTCCTGGACAGAGAACACTGAAGCTTTCTTT
TRBD2	NA	TRBV4-1	TRBJ2-3	CASSPILAESDTQYF	TGCGCCAGCAGCCCAATACTAGCGGAGTCAGATACGCAGTATTTT
NA	NA	TRBV7-9	TRBJ1-5	CASSRTGPQHF	TGTGCCAGCAGCCGTACAGGGCCCCAGCATTTT
NA	NA	TRBV6-6	TRBJ1-2	CASSARGGVYGYTF	TGTGCCAGCAGCGCCCGGGGGGGGGTCTATGGCTACACCTTC
NA	NA	TRBV5-4	TRBJ2-3	CASSLRGGWADTQYF	TGTGCCAGCAGCTTAAGGGGGGGTTGGGCAGATACGCAGTATTTT
NA	NA	TRBV20-1	TRBJ2-5	CSASTTTQETQYF	TGCAGTGCTAGTACGACAACCCAAGAGACCCAGTACTTC
NA	NA	TRBV4-2	TRBJ2-5	CASSQGGGEETQYF	TGTGCCAGCAGCCAAGGCGGGGGCGAAGAGACCCAGTACTTC
NA	NA	TRBV28	TRBJ1-4	CASSPRSPTNEKLFF	TGTGCCAGCAGCCCCCGGTCACCAACTAATGAAAAACTGTTTTTT
NA	NA	TRBV4-1	TRBJ1-5	CASSQVGSLGAGQPQHF	TGCGCCAGCAGCCAAGTTGGGTCGCTAGGGGCCGGCCAGCCCCAGCATTTT
TRBD1	NA	TRBV27	TRBJ1-1	CASSWDAGGTEAFF	TGTGCCAGCAGTTGGGACGCAGGGGGCACTGAAGCTTTCTTT
TRBD1	NA	TRBV11-2	TRBJ1-1	CASTLQETGDAEAFF	TGTGCCAGCACCTTACAAGAGACAGGGGATGCAGAAGCTTTCTTT
NA	NA	TRBV3-1/TRBV3-2	TRBJ1-2	CASSQDLQGADTF	TGTGCCAGCAGCCAAGATCTTCAGGGCGCGGACACCTTC
TRBD2	NA	TRBV9	TRBJ2-5	CASSVGAGTSGGGETQYF	TGTGCCAGCAGCGTAGGGGCCGGGACTAGCGGAGGGGGGGAGACCCAGTACTTC
NA	once	TRBV4-1	TRBJ2-1	CASSQDSQGTYNEQFF	TGCGCCAGCAGCCAAGATAGTCAGGGTACCTACAATGAGCAGTTCTTC
TRBD2	NA	TRBV7-9	TRBJ2-2	CASSLRGESGTGELFF	TGTGCCAGCAGCTTACGGGGGGAGAGCGGCACCGGGGAGCTGTTTTTT
TRBD2	NA	TRBV5-8	TRBJ2-1	CASSLAGGARPLNEQFF	TGTGCCAGCAGCTTGGCGGGAGGTGCCCGACCTTTGAATGAGCAGTTCTTC
TRBD2	NA	TRBV7-2	TRBJ2-3	CASREAGGRDTQYF	TGTGCCAGCAGGGAAGCGGGGGGGAGGGATACGCAGTATTTT
TRBD1	NA	TRBV24-1	TRBJ1-2	CATSDGTENYGYTF	TGTGCCACCAGTGACGGGACAGAGAACTATGGCTACACCTTC
TRBD1	NA	TRBV7-6	TRBJ2-7	CASSFAKDRGSYEQYF	TGTGCCAGCAGCTTCGCCAAAGACAGGGGTAGCTACGAGCAGTACTTC